The following is a T cell receptor (beta chain) sequence with its context. The antigen remains unidentified. Germline V gene lookup returns CDR1 MRHNA and CDR2 SNTAGT. V was pared by 0 bases and J by 7 bases, with 9 bases between. The CDR3 sequence is 13 residues long. This record comes from a study of cytomegalovirus exposure and HLA in healthy donors. Study results and limitations: In vitro work confirmed that a few CMV-associated chains recognize CMV antigens. About 87% or about 30% of the time was how often most TCR beta V segments were productive, according to an earlier analysis.

The PCR used 60 Vbeta and 13 Jbeta primers. The assay was immunoSEQ multiplex PCR, and TCRdb's table has in-frame clones only and misses some. The sample includes some 120,000 clones, about 80% of them seen just once. The TCR was taken from a man in his thirties or forties in good health and CMV-seronegative. The genes are TRBV6-4 and TRBJ1-1; D remains ambiguous. Sequences were obtained from PBMCs. The CDR3 sequence: CASSDSGEVEAFF. The DNA for the CDR3 is TGTGCCAGCAGTGACTCCGGGGAGGTTGAAGCTTTCTTT.